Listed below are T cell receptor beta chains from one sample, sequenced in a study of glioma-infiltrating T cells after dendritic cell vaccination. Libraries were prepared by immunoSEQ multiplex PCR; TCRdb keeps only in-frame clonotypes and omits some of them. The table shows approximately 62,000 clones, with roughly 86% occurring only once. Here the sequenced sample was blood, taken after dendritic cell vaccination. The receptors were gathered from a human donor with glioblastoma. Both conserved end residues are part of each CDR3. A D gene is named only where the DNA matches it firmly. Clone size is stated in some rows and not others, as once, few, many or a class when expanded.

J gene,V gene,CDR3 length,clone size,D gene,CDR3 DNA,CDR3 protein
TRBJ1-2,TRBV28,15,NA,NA,TGTGCCAGCAGTTTACCAGGGGTTAATTTTCAGGGCTACACCTTC,CASSLPGVNFQGYTF
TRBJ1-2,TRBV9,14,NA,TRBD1,TGTGCCAGCAGCGGTACAGGGGGCAACTATGGCTACACCTTC,CASSGTGGNYGYTF
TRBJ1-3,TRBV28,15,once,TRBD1,TGTGCCAGCAGTTGGGGGACAGGGATCGGAAACACCATATATTTT,CASSWGTGIGNTIYF
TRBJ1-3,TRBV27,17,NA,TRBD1,TGTGCCAGCAGTCCTAACGGACAGGGCCACTCTGGAAACACCATATATTTT,CASSPNGQGHSGNTIYF
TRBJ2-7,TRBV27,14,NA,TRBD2,TGTGCCAGCAGACCTACGACTAGCGGGAGCGAGCAGTACTTC,CASRPTTSGSEQYF
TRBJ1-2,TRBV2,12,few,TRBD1,TGTGGCGACAGGGGGCCGAACTATGGCTACACCTTC,CGDRGPNYGYTF
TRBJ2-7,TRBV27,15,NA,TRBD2,TGTGCCATTGCGTTGGGGCGGGGGGCCGCCTACGAGCAGTACTTC,CAIALGRGAAYEQYF
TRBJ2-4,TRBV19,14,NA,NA,TGTGCCAGTAGTATTTCGAGAGCCAAAAACATTCAGTACTTC,CASSISRAKNIQYF
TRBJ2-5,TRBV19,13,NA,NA,TGTGCCAGTAGTCAGGTGTACCAAGAGACCCAGTACTTC,CASSQVYQETQYF
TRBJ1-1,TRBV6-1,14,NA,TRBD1,TGTGCCAGCAGTGCCACCCCGGGACAGGGTCTGCCTTTCTTT,CASSATPGQGLPFF
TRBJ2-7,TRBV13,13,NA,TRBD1,TGTGCCAGCAGCCGCGGACAGGGTTACGAGCAGTACTTC,CASSRGQGYEQYF
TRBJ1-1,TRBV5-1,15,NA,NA,TGCGCCAGCAGCTTGGAAGGGAGGCAAGACACTGAAGCTTTCTTT,CASSLEGRQDTEAFF
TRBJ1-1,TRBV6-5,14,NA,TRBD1,TGTGCCAGCAGGTCCACAGGGGCCTCCACTGAAGCTTTCTTT,CASRSTGASTEAFF
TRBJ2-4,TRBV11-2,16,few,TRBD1,TGTGCCAGCAGCGACCCGTCAGGGGGTGGCAAAAACATTCAGTACTTC,CASSDPSGGGKNIQYF
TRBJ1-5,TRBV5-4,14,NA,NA,TGTGCCAGCAGCTTGAAGGGAAAGGGGCAGCCCCAGCATTTT,CASSLKGKGQPQHF